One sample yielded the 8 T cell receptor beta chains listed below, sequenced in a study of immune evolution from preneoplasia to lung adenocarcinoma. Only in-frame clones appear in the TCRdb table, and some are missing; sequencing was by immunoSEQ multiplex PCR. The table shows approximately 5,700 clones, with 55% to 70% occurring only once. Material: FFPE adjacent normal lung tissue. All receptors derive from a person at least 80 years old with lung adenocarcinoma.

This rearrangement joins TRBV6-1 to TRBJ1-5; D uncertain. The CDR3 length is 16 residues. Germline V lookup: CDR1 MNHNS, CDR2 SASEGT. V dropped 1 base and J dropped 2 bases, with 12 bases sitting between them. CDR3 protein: CASSEGVGEGNQPQHF. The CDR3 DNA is TGTGCCAGCAGTGAAGGGGTGGGCGAAGGCAATCAGCCCCAGCATTTT.

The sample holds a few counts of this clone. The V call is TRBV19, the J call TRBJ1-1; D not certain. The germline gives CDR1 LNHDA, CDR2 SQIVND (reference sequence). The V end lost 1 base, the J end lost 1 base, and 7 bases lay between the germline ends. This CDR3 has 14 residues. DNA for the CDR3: TGTGCCAGTAGTATAGGACTTGGGAACACTGAAGCTTTCTTT. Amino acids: CASSIGLGNTEAFF.

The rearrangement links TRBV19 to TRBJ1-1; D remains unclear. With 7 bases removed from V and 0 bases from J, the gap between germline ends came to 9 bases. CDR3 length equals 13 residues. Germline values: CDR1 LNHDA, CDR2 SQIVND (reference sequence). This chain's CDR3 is CASTLKVNTEAFF. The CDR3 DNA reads TGTGCCAGTACCCTTAAGGTGAACACTGAAGCTTTCTTT.

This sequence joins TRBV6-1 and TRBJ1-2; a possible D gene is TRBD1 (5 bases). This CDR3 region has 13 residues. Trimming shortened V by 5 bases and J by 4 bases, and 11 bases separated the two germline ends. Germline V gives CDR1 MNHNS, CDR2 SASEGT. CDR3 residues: CASSKQVSYGYTF. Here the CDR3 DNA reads TGTGCCAGCAGTAAACAGGTTTCCTATGGCTACACCTTC.

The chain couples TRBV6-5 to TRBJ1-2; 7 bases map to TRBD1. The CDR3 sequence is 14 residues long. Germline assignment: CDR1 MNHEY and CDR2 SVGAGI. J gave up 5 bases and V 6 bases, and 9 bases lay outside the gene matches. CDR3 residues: CASRNRGLNYGYTF. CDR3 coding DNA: TGTGCCAGCAGAAACAGGGGCCTGAATTATGGCTACACCTTC.

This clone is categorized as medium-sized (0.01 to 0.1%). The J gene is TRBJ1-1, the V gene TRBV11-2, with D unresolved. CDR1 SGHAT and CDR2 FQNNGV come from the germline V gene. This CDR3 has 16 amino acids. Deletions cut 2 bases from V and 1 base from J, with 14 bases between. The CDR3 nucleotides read TGTGCCAGCAGCTTAAAAGAGGTGCCTGGGAACACTGAAGCTTTCTTT. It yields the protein CASSLKEVPGNTEAFF.

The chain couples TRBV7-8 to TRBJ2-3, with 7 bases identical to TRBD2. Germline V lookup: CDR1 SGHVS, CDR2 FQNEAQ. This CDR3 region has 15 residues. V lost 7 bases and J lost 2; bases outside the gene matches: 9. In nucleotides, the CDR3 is TGTGCCAGCACCATTAGCGGGCGCCCCACAGATACGCAGTATTTT. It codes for CASTISGRPTDTQYF.

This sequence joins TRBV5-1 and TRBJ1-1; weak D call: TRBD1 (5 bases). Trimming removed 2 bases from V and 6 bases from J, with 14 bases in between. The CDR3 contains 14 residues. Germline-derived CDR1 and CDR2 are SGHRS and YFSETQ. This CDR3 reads CASSLYKGNAEAFF. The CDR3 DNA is TGCGCCAGCAGCTTATACAAGGGGAATGCTGAAGCTTTCTTT.